This passage covers 17 T cell receptor beta chains from one sample sequenced in a study of blood T cell repertoires in COVID-19. Repertoires were generated with immunoSEQ multiplex PCR, while TCRdb's copy carries only in-frame clones and drops some. Here the sample spans nearly 400,000 clones, around nine tenths being singletons. The sample was PBMCs or T cells enriched from blood (not recorded which). These receptors all stem from a woman aged 25 to 39 who had recovered from COVID-19.

The rearrangement uses TRBV27 and TRBJ1-1, with unresolved D. Germline values: CDR1 MNHEY, CDR2 SMNVEV (reference sequence). The V and J ends lost 2 bases and 7 bases respectively, with 17 bases between them. The CDR3 has 15 residues. CDR3 nucleotide sequence: TGTGCCAGCAGTTTAGTCCCCAAAAGTCAGTTTGAAGCTTTCTTT. Its protein product is CASSLVPKSQFEAFF.

The rearrangement links TRBV27 to TRBJ2-7, with 10 bases identical to TRBD2. J was trimmed by 0 bases and V by 6 bases; bases with no gene match: 5. Per germline, CDR1 MNHEY and CDR2 SMNVEV (reference sequence). The CDR3 totals 15 residues. In nucleotides, the CDR3 is TGTGCCAGCAGCAGACCTAGCGGGAGCTCCTACGAGCAGTACTTC. Protein: CASSRPSGSSYEQYF.

This chain links TRBV12-3 or TRBV12-4 with TRBJ1-5; D remains unclear. The CDR3 loop spans 12 amino acids. V lost 8 bases to trimming and J lost 3 bases, with 8 bases between them. CDR3 sequence (DNA): TGTGCCAGCGCCAGGCTCAATCAGCCCCAGCATTTT. Its protein product is CASARLNQPQHF.

Written as DNA, the CDR3 is TGTGCCAGCAGCCGACTCCCCCTCTACGAGCAGTACTTC. As protein: CASSRLPLYEQYF. The rearrangement uses TRBV6-5 and TRBJ2-7; D gene unclear. V was clipped by 6 bases and J by 3 bases, with 12 bases between them. Germline-derived CDR1 and CDR2 are MNHEY and SVGAGI. This CDR3 comprises 13 residues.

This chain uses TRBV19 with TRBJ1-2; 7 bases line up with TRBD1. The V gene end was trimmed by 5 bases and the J gene end by 8 bases; junction bases not matched to a gene: 5. The CDR3 runs 12 residues. Germline CDR1 is LNHDA and CDR2 is SQIVND (reference sequence). The CDR3 protein is CASSDREGGYTF. DNA for the CDR3: TGTGCCAGTAGTGACAGGGAAGGAGGCTACACCTTC.

The CDR3 sequence: CASSTTPGGQGGQPQHF. The CDR3 region has the DNA TGTGCCAGCAGCACTACCCCGGGGGGACAGGGGGGTCAGCCCCAGCATTTT. The chain links TRBV21-1 to TRBJ1-5; TRBD1 was called by the table and not checked on the DNA. TRBV21-1 corresponds to a pseudogene. The CDR3 sequence is 17 residues long.

The V and J genes are TRBV6-5 and TRBJ2-1; D gene ambiguous. Germline CDR1 reads MNHEY; CDR2 reads SVGAGI. The CDR3 extends over 12 amino acids. V lost 2 bases, J lost 4 bases, and 3 bases lay in between. In nucleotides, the CDR3 is TGTGCCAGCAGTTACACATACAATGAGCAGTTCTTC. The encoded protein is CASSYTYNEQFF.

The genes are TRBV10-1 and TRBJ1-1; D not certain. V was pared by 9 bases and J by 3 bases, with 14 bases between. Germline CDR1 WNHNN, CDR2 SYGVQD (reference sequence). This CDR3 region has 13 residues. The CDR3 here is CASRRSLYTEAFF. CDR3 nucleotides: TGCGCCAGTCGACGGAGCCTATACACTGAAGCTTTCTTT.

The CDR3 is CASSVAGGYTF. CDR3 sequence (DNA): TGTGCCAGCAGTGTCGCGGGAGGCTACACCTTC. J is TRBJ1-2 and V is TRBV25-1; D remains unclear. Trimming took off 4 bases at V and 8 bases at J, with 8 bases between the two ends. From germline, CDR1 is MGHDK and CDR2 SYGVNS. This CDR3 comprises 11 residues.

The rearrangement joins TRBV2 to TRBJ2-3, with D possibly being TRBD1 (6 bases). V gave up 7 bases and J gave up 1 base, with 12 bases separating them. Looked up from germline, CDR1 is SNHLY and CDR2 is FYNNEI. The CDR3 contains 14 residues. The CDR3 region is CASTFEGGTDTQYF. The CDR3 nucleotides read TGTGCCAGCACTTTCGAGGGGGGCACAGATACGCAGTATTTT. Looking up the rest from reference TRBV2 and TRBJ2-3 gives the full variable domain: EPEVTQTPSHQVTQMGQEVILRCVPISNHLYFYWYRQILGQKVEFLVSFYNNEISEKSEIFDDQFSVERPDGSNFTLKIRSTKLEDSAMYFCASTFEGGTDTQYFGPGTRLTVL.

This clone has more than one count but fewer than ten. The chain couples TRBV7-3 to TRBJ2-1; D perhaps matches TRBD2 (5 bases). This CDR3 region has 13 residues. Germline CDR1 reads SGHTA; CDR2 reads FQGTGA. The V end was cut by 4 bases, the J end by 6 bases, with 10 bases between. CDR3 DNA: TGTGCCAGCAGCTCCGCGGGCGTCAATGAGCAGTTCTTC. The encoded protein is CASSSAGVNEQFF.

The chain is built from TRBV18 and TRBJ2-3; D perhaps matches TRBD2 (6 bases). Germline-derived CDR1 and CDR2 are KGHSH and LQKENI. Trimming took 1 base from V and 1 from J, leaving 6 bases between them. This CDR3 region has 14 residues. CDR3 nucleotides: TGTGCCAGCTCACCACGACTAGGCACAGATACGCAGTATTTT. This sequence encodes CASSPRLGTDTQYF.

This chain uses TRBV18 with TRBJ2-1, with TRBD1 as a possible D gene (6 bases). The germline gives CDR1 KGHSH, CDR2 LQKENI. This CDR3 has 14 amino acids. Trimming cost V 2 bases and J 5 bases, with 10 bases left between them. This chain's CDR3 is CASSPGGPNNEQFF. As DNA, the CDR3 is TGTGCCAGCTCACCAGGGGGCCCCAACAATGAGCAGTTCTTC.

The J gene is TRBJ2-1, the V gene TRBV4-2, with D possibly matching TRBD2 (6 bases). V lost 0 bases to trimming and J lost 7 bases, with 22 bases between them. Germline CDR1 and CDR2: LGHNA and YNFKEQ. This CDR3 has 18 residues. CDR3 DNA sequence: TGTGCCAGCAGCCAAGATAGGGCGGGGACCCCCCCCGGGAATGAGCAGTTCTTC. It encodes CASSQDRAGTPPGNEQFF.

The chain carries TRBV24-1 and TRBJ2-5; maybe TRBD2 (5 bases). V was pared by 7 bases and J by 1 base, with 12 bases between. This CDR3 has 14 amino acids. From germline, CDR1 is KGHDR and CDR2 SFDVKD. The CDR3 reads CATRDSAAQETQYF. The CDR3 region has the DNA TGTGCCACCAGGGACTCAGCGGCCCAAGAGACCCAGTACTTC.

V is TRBV10-3 and J is TRBJ2-6, with no clear D. V was pared by 8 bases and J by 4 bases, with 18 bases between. This CDR3 has 16 residues. The germline CDR1 and CDR2 sequences are ENHRY and SYGVKD. The CDR3 reads CAIFPGASLGANVLTF. The CDR3 region has the DNA TGTGCCATCTTCCCTGGAGCAAGTCTGGGGGCCAACGTCCTGACTTTC.

The rearrangement links TRBV24-1 to TRBJ2-5; the D gene is possibly TRBD2 (5 bases). CDR1 and CDR2 (germline): KGHDR, SFDVKD. Trimming left V 5 bases short and J 5 bases short, with 17 bases between. The CDR3 loop spans 15 amino acids. This CDR3 is CATSALAGIEETQYF. CDR3 nucleotide sequence: TGTGCCACCAGTGCCCTTGCCGGGATAGAGGAGACCCAGTACTTC.